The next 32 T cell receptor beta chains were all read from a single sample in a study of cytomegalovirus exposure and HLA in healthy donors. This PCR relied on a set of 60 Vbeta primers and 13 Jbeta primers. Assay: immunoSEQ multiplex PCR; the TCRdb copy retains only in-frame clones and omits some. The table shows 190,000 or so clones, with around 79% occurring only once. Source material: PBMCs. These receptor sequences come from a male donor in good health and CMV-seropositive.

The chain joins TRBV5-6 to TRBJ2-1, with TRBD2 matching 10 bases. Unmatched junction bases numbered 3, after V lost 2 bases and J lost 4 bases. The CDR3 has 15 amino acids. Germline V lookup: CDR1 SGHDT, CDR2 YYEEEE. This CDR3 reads CASSLGLADYNEQFF. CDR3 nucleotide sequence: TGTGCCAGCAGCTTAGGACTAGCGGATTACAATGAGCAGTTCTTC.

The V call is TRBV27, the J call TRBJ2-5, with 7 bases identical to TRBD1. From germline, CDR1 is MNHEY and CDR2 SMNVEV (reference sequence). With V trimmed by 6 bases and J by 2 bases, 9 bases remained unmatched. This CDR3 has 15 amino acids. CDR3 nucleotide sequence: TGTGCCAGCAGACACAGAGGGACAGTTCAAGAGACCCAGTACTTC. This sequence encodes CASRHRGTVQETQYF.

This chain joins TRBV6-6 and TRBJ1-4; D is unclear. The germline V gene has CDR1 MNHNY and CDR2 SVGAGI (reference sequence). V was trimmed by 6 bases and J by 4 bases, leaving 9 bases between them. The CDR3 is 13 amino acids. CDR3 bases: TGTGCCAGCAGCGAACAGCTTAATGAAAAACTGTTTTTT. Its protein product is CASSEQLNEKLFF.

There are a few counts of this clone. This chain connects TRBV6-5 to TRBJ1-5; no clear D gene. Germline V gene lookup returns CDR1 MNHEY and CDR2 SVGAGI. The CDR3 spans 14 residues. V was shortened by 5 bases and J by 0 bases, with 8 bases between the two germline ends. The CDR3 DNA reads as TGTGCCAGCAGTGAAGTCTATAGCAATCAGCCCCAGCATTTT. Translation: CASSEVYSNQPQHF.

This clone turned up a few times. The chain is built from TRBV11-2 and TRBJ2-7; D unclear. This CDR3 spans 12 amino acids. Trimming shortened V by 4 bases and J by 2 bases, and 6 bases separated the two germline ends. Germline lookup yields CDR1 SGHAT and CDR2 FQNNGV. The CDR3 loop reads CASSSSPYEQYF. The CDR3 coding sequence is TGTGCCAGCAGCTCCTCTCCCTACGAGCAGTACTTC.

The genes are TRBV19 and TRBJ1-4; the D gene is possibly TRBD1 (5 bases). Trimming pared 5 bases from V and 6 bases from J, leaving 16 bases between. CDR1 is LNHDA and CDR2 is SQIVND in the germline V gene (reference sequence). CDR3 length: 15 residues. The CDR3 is CASSVRLGLDEKLFF. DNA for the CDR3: TGTGCCAGTAGTGTCCGGTTGGGACTGGATGAAAAACTGTTTTTT.

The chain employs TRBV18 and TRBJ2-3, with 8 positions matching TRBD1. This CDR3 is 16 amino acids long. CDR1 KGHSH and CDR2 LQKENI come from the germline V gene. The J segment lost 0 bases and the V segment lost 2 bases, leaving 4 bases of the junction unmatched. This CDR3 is CASSPIRGPSTDTQYF. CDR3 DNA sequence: TGTGCCAGCTCACCAATCAGGGGGCCCAGCACAGATACGCAGTATTTT.

The CDR3 coding sequence is TGTGCCAGCAGCTTGGCACCGCTCGGGACTAGCGGGGGCCGGAACACCGGGGAGCTGTTTTTT. It yields the protein CASSLAPLGTSGGRNTGELFF. The rearrangement joins TRBV7-6 to TRBJ2-2; 14 bases agree with TRBD2. This CDR3 comprises 21 residues. Germline values: CDR1 SGHVS, CDR2 FNYEAQ. Trimming removed 3 bases from V and 1 base from J; junction bases left unmatched: 13.

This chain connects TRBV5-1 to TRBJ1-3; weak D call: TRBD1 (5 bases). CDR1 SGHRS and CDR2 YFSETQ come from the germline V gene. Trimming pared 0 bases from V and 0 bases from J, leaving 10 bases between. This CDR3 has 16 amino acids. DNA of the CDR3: TGCGCCAGCAGCTTGGGGAATACAGGCTCTGGAAACACCATATATTTT. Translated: CASSLGNTGSGNTIYF.

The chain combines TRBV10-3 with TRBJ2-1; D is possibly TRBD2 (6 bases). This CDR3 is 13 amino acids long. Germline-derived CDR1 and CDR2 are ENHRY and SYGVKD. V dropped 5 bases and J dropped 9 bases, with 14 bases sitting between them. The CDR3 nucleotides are TGTGCCATCAGTACTACTAGCAGTGCTGAGCAGTTCTTC. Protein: CAISTTSSAEQFF.

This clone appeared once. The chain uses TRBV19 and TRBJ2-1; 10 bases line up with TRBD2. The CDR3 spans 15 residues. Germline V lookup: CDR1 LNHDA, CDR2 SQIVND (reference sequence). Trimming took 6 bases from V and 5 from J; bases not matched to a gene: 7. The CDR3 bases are TGTGCCAGTAGCCTTAGCGGGAGGAGGGACAATGAGCAGTTCTTC. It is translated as CASSLSGRRDNEQFF.

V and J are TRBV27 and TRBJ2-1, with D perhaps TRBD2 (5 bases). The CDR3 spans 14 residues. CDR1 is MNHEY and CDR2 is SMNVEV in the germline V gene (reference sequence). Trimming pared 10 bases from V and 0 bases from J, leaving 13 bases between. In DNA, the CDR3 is TGTGCCACCCGGGGATGGAGCTCCTACAATGAGCAGTTCTTC. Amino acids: CATRGWSSYNEQFF.

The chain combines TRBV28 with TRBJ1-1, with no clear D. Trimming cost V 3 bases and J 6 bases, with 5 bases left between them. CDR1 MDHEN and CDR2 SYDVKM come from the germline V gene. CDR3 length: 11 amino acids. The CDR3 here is CASSLGAEAFF. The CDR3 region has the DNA TGTGCCAGCAGTTTGGGCGCTGAAGCTTTCTTT.

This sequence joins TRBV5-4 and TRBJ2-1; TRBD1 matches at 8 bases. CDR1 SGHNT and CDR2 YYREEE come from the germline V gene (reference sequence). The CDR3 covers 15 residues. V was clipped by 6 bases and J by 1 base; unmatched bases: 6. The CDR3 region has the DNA TGTGCCAGCATGACAGGGGTTAGTTCCTACAATGAGCAGTTCTTC. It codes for CASMTGVSSYNEQFF.

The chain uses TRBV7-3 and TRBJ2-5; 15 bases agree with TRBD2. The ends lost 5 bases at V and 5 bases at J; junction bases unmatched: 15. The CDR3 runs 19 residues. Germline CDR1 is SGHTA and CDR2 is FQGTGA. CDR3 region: CASSLLSGGTSGGSETQYF. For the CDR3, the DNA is TGTGCCAGCAGCCTACTCAGCGGGGGGACTAGCGGGGGGTCGGAGACCCAGTACTTC.

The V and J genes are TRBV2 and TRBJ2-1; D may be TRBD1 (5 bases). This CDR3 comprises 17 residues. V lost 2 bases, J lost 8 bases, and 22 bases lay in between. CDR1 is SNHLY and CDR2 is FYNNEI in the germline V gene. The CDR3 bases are TGTGCCAGCAGTGAATATGTACAGTCCCTGGTAGGGGATGAGCAGTTCTTC. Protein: CASSEYVQSLVGDEQFF.

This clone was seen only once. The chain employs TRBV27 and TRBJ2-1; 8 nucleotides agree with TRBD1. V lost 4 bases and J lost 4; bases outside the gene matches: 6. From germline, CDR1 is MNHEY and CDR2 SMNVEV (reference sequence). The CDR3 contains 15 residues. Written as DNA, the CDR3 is TGTGCCAGCAGTTCCGGGACAGGACAATACAATGAGCAGTTCTTC. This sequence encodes CASSSGTGQYNEQFF.

Written as DNA, the CDR3 is TGTGCCAGTAGTATCTTACCCATGAGCTCCTATAATTCACCCCTCCACTTT. The encoded protein is CASSILPMSSYNSPLHF. The rearrangement joins TRBV19 to TRBJ1-6; D unresolved. The CDR3 spans 17 residues. V was pared by 3 bases and J by 0 bases, with 12 bases between. The germline gives CDR1 LNHDA, CDR2 SQIVND (reference sequence).

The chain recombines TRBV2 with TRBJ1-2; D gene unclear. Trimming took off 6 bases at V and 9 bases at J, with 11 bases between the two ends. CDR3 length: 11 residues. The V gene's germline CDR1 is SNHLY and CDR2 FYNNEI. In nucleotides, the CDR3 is TGTGCCAGCAGGAGGGTGGGGAGCTACACCTTC. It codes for CASRRVGSYTF.

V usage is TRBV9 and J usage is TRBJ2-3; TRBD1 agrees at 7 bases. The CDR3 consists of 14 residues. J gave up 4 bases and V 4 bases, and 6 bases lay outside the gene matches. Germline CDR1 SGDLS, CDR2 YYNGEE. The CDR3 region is CASSPLQGADTQYF. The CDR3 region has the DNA TGTGCCAGCAGCCCCCTCCAGGGGGCAGATACGCAGTATTTT.

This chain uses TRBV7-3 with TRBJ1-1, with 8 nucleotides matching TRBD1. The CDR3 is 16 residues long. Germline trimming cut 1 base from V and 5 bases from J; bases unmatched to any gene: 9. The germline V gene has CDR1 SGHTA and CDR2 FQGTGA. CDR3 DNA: TGTGCCAGCAGCTTAAACGGGCAGGGGGCGGATACTGAAGCTTTCTTT. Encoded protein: CASSLNGQGADTEAFF.

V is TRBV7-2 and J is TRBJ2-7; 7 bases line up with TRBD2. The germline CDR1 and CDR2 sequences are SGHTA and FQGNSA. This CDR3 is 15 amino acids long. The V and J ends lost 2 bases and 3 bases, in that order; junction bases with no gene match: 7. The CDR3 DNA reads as TGTGCCAGCAGCTTACCTGGGGGAGGGATCTACGAGCAGTACTTC. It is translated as CASSLPGGGIYEQYF.

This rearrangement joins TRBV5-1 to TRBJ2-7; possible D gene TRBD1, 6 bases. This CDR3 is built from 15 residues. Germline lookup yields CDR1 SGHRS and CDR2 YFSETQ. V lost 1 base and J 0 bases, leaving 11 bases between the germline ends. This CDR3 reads CASSLTGLSSYEQYF. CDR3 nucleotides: TGCGCCAGCAGCTTGACAGGGCTTAGCTCCTACGAGCAGTACTTC.

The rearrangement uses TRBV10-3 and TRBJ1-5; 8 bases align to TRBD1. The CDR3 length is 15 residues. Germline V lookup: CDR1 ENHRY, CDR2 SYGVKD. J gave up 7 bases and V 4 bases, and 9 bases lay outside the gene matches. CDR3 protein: CAISALGQGTQPQHF. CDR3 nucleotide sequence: TGTGCCATCAGTGCTCTAGGACAGGGAACGCAGCCCCAGCATTTT.

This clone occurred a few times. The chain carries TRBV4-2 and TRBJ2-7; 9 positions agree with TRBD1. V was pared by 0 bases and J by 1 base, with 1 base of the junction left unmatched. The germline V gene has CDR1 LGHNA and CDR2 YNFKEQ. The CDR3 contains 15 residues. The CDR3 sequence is CASSQEGQGSYEQYF. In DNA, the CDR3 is TGTGCCAGCAGCCAAGAAGGACAGGGGTCCTACGAGCAGTACTTC.

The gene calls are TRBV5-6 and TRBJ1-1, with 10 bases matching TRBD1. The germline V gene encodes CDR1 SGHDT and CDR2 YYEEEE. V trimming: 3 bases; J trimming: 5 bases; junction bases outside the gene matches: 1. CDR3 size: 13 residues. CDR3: CASSWTGGTEAFF. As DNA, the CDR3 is TGTGCCAGCAGCTGGACAGGGGGGACTGAAGCTTTCTTT.

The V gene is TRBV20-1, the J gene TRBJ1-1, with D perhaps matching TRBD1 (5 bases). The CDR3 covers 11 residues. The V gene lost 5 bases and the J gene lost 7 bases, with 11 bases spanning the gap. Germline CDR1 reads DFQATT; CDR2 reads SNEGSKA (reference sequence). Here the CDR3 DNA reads TGCAGTGCTTCCCAGGGCAATGAAGCTTTCTTT. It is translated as CSASQGNEAFF.

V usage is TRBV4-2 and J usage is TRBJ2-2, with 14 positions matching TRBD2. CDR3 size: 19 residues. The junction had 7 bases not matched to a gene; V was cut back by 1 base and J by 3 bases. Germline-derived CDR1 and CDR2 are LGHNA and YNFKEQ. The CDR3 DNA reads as TGTGCCAGCAGCCAAGTTGGGACTAGCGGGAGCGTGGACACCGGGGAGCTGTTTTTT. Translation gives CASSQVGTSGSVDTGELFF.

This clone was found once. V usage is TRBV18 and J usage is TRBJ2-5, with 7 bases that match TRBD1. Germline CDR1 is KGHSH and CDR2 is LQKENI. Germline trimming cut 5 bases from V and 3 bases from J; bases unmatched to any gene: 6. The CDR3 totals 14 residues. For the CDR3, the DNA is TGTGCCAGCTCAAGGGACAGCGTCGAAGAGACCCAGTACTTC. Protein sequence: CASSRDSVEETQYF.

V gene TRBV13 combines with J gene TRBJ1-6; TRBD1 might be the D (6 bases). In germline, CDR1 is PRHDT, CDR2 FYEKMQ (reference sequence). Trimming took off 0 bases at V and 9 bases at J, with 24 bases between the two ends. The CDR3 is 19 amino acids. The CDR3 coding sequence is TGTGCCAGCAGCTTAGGCCTAATTGGGGGCGCGGTATTCAGTTCACCCCTCCACTTT. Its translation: CASSLGLIGGAVFSSPLHF.

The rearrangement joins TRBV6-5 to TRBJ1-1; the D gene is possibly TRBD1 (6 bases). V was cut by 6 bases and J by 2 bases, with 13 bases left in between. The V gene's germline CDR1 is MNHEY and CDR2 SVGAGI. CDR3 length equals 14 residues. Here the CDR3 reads CASSLTGSNTEAFF. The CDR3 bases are TGTGCCAGCAGCCTAACAGGGTCCAACACTGAAGCTTTCTTT.

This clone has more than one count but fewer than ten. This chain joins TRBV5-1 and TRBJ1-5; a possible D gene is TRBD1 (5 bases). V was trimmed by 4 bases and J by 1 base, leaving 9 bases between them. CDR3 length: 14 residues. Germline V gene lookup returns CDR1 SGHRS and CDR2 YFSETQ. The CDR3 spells CASSPGDSNQPQHF. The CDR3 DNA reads TGCGCCAGCAGCCCGGGGGACAGCAATCAGCCCCAGCATTTT.